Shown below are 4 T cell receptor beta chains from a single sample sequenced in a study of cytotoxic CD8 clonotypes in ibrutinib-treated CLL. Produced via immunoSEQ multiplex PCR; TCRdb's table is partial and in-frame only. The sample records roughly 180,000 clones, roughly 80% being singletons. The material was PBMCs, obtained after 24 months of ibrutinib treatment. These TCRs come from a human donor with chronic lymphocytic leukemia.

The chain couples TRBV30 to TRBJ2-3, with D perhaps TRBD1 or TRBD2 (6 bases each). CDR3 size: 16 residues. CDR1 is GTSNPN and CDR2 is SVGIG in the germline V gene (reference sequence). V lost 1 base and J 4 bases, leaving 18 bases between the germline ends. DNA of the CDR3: TGTGCCTGGAGTGCCACTCTTCTGAGGGGGGCAGATACGCAGTATTTT. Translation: CAWSATLLRGADTQYF.

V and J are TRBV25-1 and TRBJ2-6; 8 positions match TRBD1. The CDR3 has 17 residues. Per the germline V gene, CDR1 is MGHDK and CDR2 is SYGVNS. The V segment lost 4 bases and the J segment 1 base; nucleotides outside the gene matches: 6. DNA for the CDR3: TGTGCCAGCAGTGTAGGACAGGGTTTGTCTGGGGCCAACGTCCTGACTTTC. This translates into CASSVGQGLSGANVLTF.

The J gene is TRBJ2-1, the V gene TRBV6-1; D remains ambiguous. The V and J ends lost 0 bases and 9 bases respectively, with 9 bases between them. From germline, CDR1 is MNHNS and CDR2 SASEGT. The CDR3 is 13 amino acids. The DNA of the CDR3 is TGTGCCAGCAGTGAAGCGCCGGTTCGTGAGCAGTTCTTC. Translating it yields CASSEAPVREQFF.

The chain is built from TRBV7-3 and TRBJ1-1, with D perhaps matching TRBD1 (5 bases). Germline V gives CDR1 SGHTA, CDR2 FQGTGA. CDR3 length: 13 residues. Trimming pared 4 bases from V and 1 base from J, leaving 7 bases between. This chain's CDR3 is CASSWGTNTEAFF. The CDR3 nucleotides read TGTGCCAGCAGCTGGGGCACGAACACTGAAGCTTTCTTT.